This TCR beta chain is drawn from a study of human T cells and chemical hapten exposure. This clonotype was seen a handful of times. Antigen specificity is unknown. TCRdb re-derived calls from the RACE reads in MiXCR, one entry per CDR3 protein. This table has approximately 87,000 distinct CDR3 sequences, about 10% appearing once. Time point indicated: patch test 2, 6 weeks after DPC sensitization. Treatment meaning: therapeutic diphenylcyclopropenone sensitization with weekly scalp DPC. Study-level points and caveats: Alopecia affecting every donor means their immune response may not match healthy people's.

The CDR3 totals 12 residues. Trimming pared 2 bases from V and 5 bases from J, leaving 6 bases between. Germline CDR1 reads SEHNR; CDR2 reads FQNEAQ (reference sequence). This specimen was whole blood, taken in connection with sensitization to the hapten diphenylcyclopropenone (DPC). The clonotype comes from a woman in her 40s with alopecia areata. Some clones in this sample may be carry-over from other donors' samples. The chain couples TRBV7-9 to TRBJ2-5; D is ambiguous. The CDR3 is CASSLSSETQYF. CDR3 nucleotides: TGTGCCAGCAGCTTAAGCAGCGAGACCCAGTACTTC.